This passage covers 32 T cell receptor beta chains from one sample sequenced in a study of immune evolution from preneoplasia to lung adenocarcinoma. Produced via immunoSEQ multiplex PCR; TCRdb's table is partial and in-frame only. In the table there are about 8,200 clones, around 80% of which are singletons. The material sequenced was FFPE minimally invasive lung adenocarcinoma tissue. The receptors were gathered from a person between 65 and 79 years old with lung adenocarcinoma.

The chain couples TRBV5-4 to TRBJ2-3, with 7 nucleotides matching TRBD2. Germline V gives CDR1 SGHNT, CDR2 YYREEE (reference sequence). The ends lost 4 bases at V and 3 bases at J; junction bases unmatched: 8. This CDR3 comprises 15 residues. The DNA of the CDR3 is TGTGCCAGCAGCCGCGGGGGACCAGCGACAGATACGCAGTATTTT. This sequence encodes CASSRGGPATDTQYF.

The chain couples TRBV9 to TRBJ2-7, with D possibly being TRBD1 (6 bases). Germline CDR1 and CDR2: SGDLS and YYNGEE. The CDR3 sequence is 13 residues long. V dropped 3 bases and J dropped 7 bases, with 14 bases sitting between them. CDR3 sequence: CASSALGHSEQYF. In DNA form, the CDR3 reads TGTGCCAGCAGCGCCCTGGGACATTCGGAGCAGTACTTC. Based on the CDR3 plus reference TRBV9 and TRBJ2-7, the full variable domain is DSGVTQTPKHLITATGQRVTLRCSPRSGDLSVYWYQQSLDQGLQFLIQYYNGEERAKGNILERFSAQQFPDLHSELNLSSLELGDSALYFCASSALGHSEQYFGPGTRLTVT.

The chain joins TRBV4-1 to TRBJ2-4; D not resolved. This CDR3 contains 14 residues. Trimming took 0 bases from V and 14 from J, leaving 17 bases between them. Per the germline V gene, CDR1 is MGHRA and CDR2 is YSYEKL. The DNA of the CDR3 is TGCGCCAGCAGCCAAGAATCCCTATCCCCCGAGAAGTACTTC. This encodes CASSQESLSPEKYF.

This clone was observed a single time. V is TRBV25-1 and J is TRBJ1-1; 9 bases fit TRBD1. The CDR3 loop spans 14 amino acids. Germline lookup yields CDR1 MGHDK and CDR2 SYGVNS. The V and J ends lost 9 bases and 5 bases, in that order; junction bases with no gene match: 10. CDR3 nucleotide sequence: TGTGCCAGTTCCGGGACAGGGCGGGGAACTGAAGCTTTCTTT. Its protein product is CASSGTGRGTEAFF.

The chain combines TRBV5-1 with TRBJ2-5; 14 bases line up with TRBD2. Germline V gene data show CDR1 as SGHRS and CDR2 as YFSETQ. The CDR3 length is 17 residues. V gave up 1 base and J gave up 10 bases; unmatched junction bases: 12. This CDR3 reads CASSLYAPGLAGADQYF. CDR3 coding DNA: TGCGCCAGCAGCTTGTACGCCCCGGGACTAGCGGGGGCCGACCAGTACTTC.

The chain joins TRBV2 to TRBJ2-2; D uncertain. The CDR3 has 14 residues. V lost 4 bases to trimming and J lost 1 base, with 7 bases between them. Germline V CDR1 and CDR2: SNHLY, FYNNEI. The CDR3 protein is CASSANLNTGELFF. The CDR3 bases are TGTGCCAGCAGTGCTAACTTGAACACCGGGGAGCTGTTTTTT. Drawing the rest from reference TRBV2 and TRBJ2-2, the complete variable domain is EPEVTQTPSHQVTQMGQEVILRCVPISNHLYFYWYRQILGQKVEFLVSFYNNEISEKSEIFDDQFSVERPDGSNFTLKIRSTKLEDSAMYFCASSANLNTGELFFGEGSRLTVL.

The chain recombines TRBV4-1 with TRBJ1-5, with 8 bases lining up with TRBD1. J was trimmed by 8 bases and V by 2 bases; bases with no gene match: 14. The germline V gene has CDR1 MGHRA and CDR2 YSYEKL. This CDR3 is built from 17 residues. CDR3 sequence reads: CASSQPTGAAQREPQHF. In nucleotides, the CDR3 is TGCGCCAGCAGCCAACCGACAGGGGCTGCGCAAAGGGAGCCCCAGCATTTT.

The chain couples TRBV5-6 to TRBJ2-2, with D unclear. The CDR3 has 14 amino acids. Germline V gene sequence: CDR1 SGHDT, CDR2 YYEEEE. V was cut by 6 bases and J by 4 bases, with 13 bases left in between. CDR3: CASNVGRTTGELFF. Here the CDR3 DNA reads TGTGCCAGCAACGTCGGACGGACCACCGGGGAGCTGTTTTTT.

The V gene is TRBV6-6, the J gene TRBJ2-1; 9 positions match TRBD2. This CDR3 has 15 residues. Germline V CDR1 and CDR2: MNHNY, SVGAGI (reference sequence). Trimming at V came to 5 bases and at J to 8 bases, leaving 10 bases not matched to a gene. CDR3 nucleotides: TGTGCCAGCAGTCCGACCCCCGTAGCGGGAGATGAGCAGTTCTTC. Translation gives CASSPTPVAGDEQFF.

This chain uses TRBV5-6 with TRBJ1-2, with D uncertain. V lost 0 bases to trimming and J lost 1 base, with 13 bases between them. The CDR3 spans 16 residues. The germline gives CDR1 SGHDT, CDR2 YYEEEE. CDR3 bases: TGTGCCAGCAGCTTGGATACCGGGAATTTTAACTATGGCTACACCTTC. Protein: CASSLDTGNFNYGYTF.

This clone was seen only once. The chain uses TRBV4-1 and TRBJ1-3, with a tentative D call TRBD1 (6 bases). Between the trimmed V and J ends, which lost 4 bases and 0 bases, there was a span of 16 bases. The CDR3 runs 17 residues. The germline V gene has CDR1 MGHRA and CDR2 YSYEKL. This CDR3 reads CASSRGGVVHSGNTIYF. CDR3 DNA: TGCGCCAGCAGCCGGGGGGGCGTTGTCCACTCTGGAAACACCATATATTTT.

This chain uses TRBV2 with TRBJ2-3; the D is unclear. Trimming cost V 5 bases and J 2 bases, with 8 bases left between them. Germline CDR1 SNHLY, CDR2 FYNNEI. CDR3 length: 13 residues. The CDR3: CASSFRATDTQYF. The CDR3 coding sequence is TGTGCCAGCAGTTTCCGGGCCACAGATACGCAGTATTTT.

The chain uses TRBV11-1 and TRBJ2-1; 14 nucleotides line up with TRBD2. With 4 bases clipped from V and 8 bases from J, the junction kept 10 bases outside the gene matches. Per germline, CDR1 SGHAT and CDR2 FQDESV (reference sequence). The CDR3 is made up of 17 amino acids. CDR3 sequence: CASSSSWGLAGVHEQFF. CDR3 in DNA: TGTGCCAGCAGCTCTAGCTGGGGACTAGCGGGAGTTCATGAGCAGTTCTTC.

V gene TRBV7-9 combines with J gene TRBJ2-3, with D uncertain. The CDR3 is 12 residues long. Germline CDR1 and CDR2: SEHNR and FQNEAQ (reference sequence). V was trimmed by 8 bases and J by 2 bases, leaving 8 bases between them. CDR3 protein: CASGAATDTQYF. The CDR3 DNA reads as TGTGCCAGCGGAGCAGCCACAGATACGCAGTATTTT.

This clone was observed a few times. The genes are TRBV6-1 and TRBJ1-1; D not certain. CDR1 MNHNS and CDR2 SASEGT come from the germline V gene. The CDR3 consists of 14 residues. Trimming removed 6 bases at V and 4 bases at J, with 15 bases between. The CDR3 sequence: CASSPDLRGTEAFF. CDR3 in DNA: TGTGCCAGCAGCCCGGACCTTCGGGGCACTGAAGCTTTCTTT.

The rearrangement joins TRBV28 to TRBJ1-2; D gene uncertain. This CDR3 comprises 14 residues. CDR1 is MDHEN and CDR2 is SYDVKM in the germline V gene. With 3 bases removed from V and 7 bases from J, the gap between germline ends came to 15 bases. CDR3 DNA sequence: TGTGCCAGCAGTTTCCCAACTGCAGCGGGTGGCTACACCTTC. Protein product: CASSFPTAAGGYTF.

The V gene is TRBV6-1, the J gene TRBJ1-1; D unclear. Germline assignment: CDR1 MNHNS and CDR2 SASEGT. This CDR3 has 12 amino acids. Trimming took 3 bases from V and 1 from J, leaving 3 bases between them. CDR3 protein: CASSDWNTEAFF. In DNA, the CDR3 is TGTGCCAGCAGTGATTGGAACACTGAAGCTTTCTTT.

The rearrangement uses TRBV30 and TRBJ1-5; the D gene is possibly TRBD1 (5 bases). V lost 5 bases and J 5 bases, leaving 16 bases between the germline ends. Germline values: CDR1 GTSNPN, CDR2 SVGIG (reference sequence). CDR3 length: 14 residues. In DNA, the CDR3 is TGTGCCTGGGCCAAGAGGGGAGGTTATCAGCCCCAGCATTTT. It codes for CAWAKRGGYQPQHF.

The chain has TRBV6-6 and TRBJ1-3, with a weak D call TRBD1 (5 bases). The V gene's germline CDR1 is MNHNY and CDR2 SVGAGI (reference sequence). CDR3 length: 15 residues. Deletions cut 0 bases from V and 4 bases from J, with 10 bases between. CDR3: CASSYSGGTGNTIYF. Here the CDR3 DNA reads TGTGCCAGCAGTTACTCGGGGGGTACAGGAAACACCATATATTTT.

Here the CDR3 reads CASSSSGGEAKTQYF. The CDR3 DNA follows: TGCGCCAGCAGCTCCTCGGGCGGCGAGGCAAAGACCCAGTACTTC. This chain uses TRBV5-1 with TRBJ2-5, with no clear D. Trimming left V 3 bases short and J 6 bases short, with 18 bases between. Germline V CDR1 and CDR2: SGHRS, YFSETQ. The CDR3 extends over 15 amino acids.

The chain recombines TRBV11-2 with TRBJ1-6; D possibly corresponds to TRBD1 (5 bases). Germline CDR1 reads SGHAT; CDR2 reads FQNNGV. The length of the CDR3 is 15 residues. The V end was cut by 1 base, the J end by 10 bases, with 14 bases between. DNA of the CDR3: TGTGCCAGCAGCTTAGTGGTTGGGGGTGGGTCACCCCTCCACTTT. As protein: CASSLVVGGGSPLHF. The full variable domain, rest sourced from reference TRBV11-2 and TRBJ1-6, is EAGVAQSPRYKIIEKRQSVAFWCNPISGHATLYWYQQILGQGPKLLIQFQNNGVVDDSQLPKDRFSAERLKGVDSTLKIQPAKLEDSAVYLCASSLVVGGGSPLHFGNGTRLTVT.

This rearrangement joins TRBV6-5 to TRBJ2-2; D may be TRBD2 (6 bases). CDR1 and CDR2 (germline): MNHEY, SVGAGI. The CDR3 is 16 residues long. V lost 0 bases to trimming and J lost 4 bases, with 12 bases between them. DNA of the CDR3: TGTGCCAGCAGTTACTCGTTCGGGAGCGCCACCGGGGAGCTGTTTTTT. Translating it yields CASSYSFGSATGELFF.

This clone appeared a single time. The rearrangement uses TRBV2 and TRBJ2-7; D gene uncertain. V lost 5 bases, J lost 8 bases, and 16 bases lay in between. The CDR3 runs 13 residues. Germline CDR1 is SNHLY and CDR2 is FYNNEI. The DNA of the CDR3 is TGTGCCAGCAGTACGAGCGCCGCTACCAAGCAGTACTTC. Amino acid sequence: CASSTSAATKQYF. Full variable domain (rest looked up from reference TRBV2 and TRBJ2-7): EPEVTQTPSHQVTQMGQEVILRCVPISNHLYFYWYRQILGQKVEFLVSFYNNEISEKSEIFDDQFSVERPDGSNFTLKIRSTKLEDSAMYFCASSTSAATKQYFGPGTRLTVT.

The J gene is TRBJ1-6, the V gene TRBV2; D gene uncertain. Trimming took 9 bases from V and 7 from J, leaving 16 bases between them. CDR1 is SNHLY and CDR2 is FYNNEI in the germline V gene. CDR3 length: 14 amino acids. CDR3 bases: TGTGCCAGTCTTTACGGGGAACGGAATTCACCCCTCCACTTT. Its translation: CASLYGERNSPLHF.

This chain links TRBV5-1 with TRBJ1-2; D remains unclear. This CDR3 spans 15 amino acids. V shed 0 bases and J shed 4 bases, with 13 bases lying between them. Germline CDR1 is SGHRS and CDR2 is YFSETQ. The CDR3 sequence: CASSLDGGLSYGYTF. CDR3 nucleotides: TGCGCCAGCAGCTTGGATGGAGGGCTCAGCTATGGCTACACCTTC.

This clone was counted a single time. The chain carries TRBV5-6 and TRBJ2-7; the match to TRBD2 covers 9 bases. The V and J ends lost 0 bases and 5 bases, in that order; junction bases with no gene match: 9. The CDR3 runs to 16 residues. Germline V gives CDR1 SGHDT, CDR2 YYEEEE. Here the CDR3 reads CASSLVSASGIHEQYF. The CDR3, as DNA: TGTGCCAGCAGCTTGGTGTCGGCTAGCGGGATCCACGAGCAGTACTTC.

This clone was observed a few times. The genes are TRBV6-5 and TRBJ2-7; the match to TRBD2 covers 8 bases. The CDR3 is made up of 15 amino acids. Trimming took 9 bases from V and 0 from J; bases not matched to a gene: 10. Germline V CDR1 and CDR2: MNHEY, SVGAGI. The CDR3 sequence: CASQAGGSSSYEQYF. The CDR3 DNA reads as TGTGCCAGTCAGGCGGGGGGCTCTAGCTCCTACGAGCAGTACTTC.

The CDR3 coding sequence is TGTGCCAGCAGTGAAGGAATCCCGGGGCAGACTGAAGCTTTCTTT. Its translation is CASSEGIPGQTEAFF. The rearrangement links TRBV6-1 to TRBJ1-1; TRBD1 might be the D (5 bases). The CDR3 is made up of 15 amino acids. V lost 1 base and J 5 bases, leaving 14 bases between the germline ends. The germline CDR1 and CDR2 sequences are MNHNS and SASEGT.

The chain joins TRBV27 to TRBJ1-6; the match to TRBD1 covers 8 bases. V gave up 4 bases and J gave up 8 bases; unmatched junction bases: 7. Per the germline V gene, CDR1 is MNHEY and CDR2 is SMNVEV (reference sequence). The CDR3 runs 15 residues. In DNA form, the CDR3 reads TGTGCCAGCAGTTCCCCGACAGGGGCCGATTCACCCCTCCACTTT. Encoded protein: CASSSPTGADSPLHF.

The chain is built from TRBV30 and TRBJ1-1, with D hard to call. Germline CDR1 and CDR2: GTSNPN and SVGIG (reference sequence). V gave up 0 bases and J gave up 4 bases, with 9 bases separating them. The CDR3 is made up of 13 amino acids. CDR3 residues: CAWSVKGPTEAFF. In DNA, the CDR3 is TGTGCCTGGAGTGTCAAGGGTCCCACTGAAGCTTTCTTT.

This clone was recorded a few times. The chain recombines TRBV5-6 with TRBJ2-1; tentatively, D is TRBD1 (6 bases). Germline V CDR1 and CDR2: SGHDT, YYEEEE. The ends were cut back, 4 bases at V and 10 bases at J, with 12 bases in the middle. This CDR3 is built from 12 residues. The chain's CDR3 is CASSGIDREQFF. The CDR3 DNA reads TGTGCCAGCAGCGGCATCGACAGGGAGCAGTTCTTC.

The V and J genes are TRBV4-1 and TRBJ1-1; D remains unclear. The CDR3 loop spans 12 amino acids. CDR1 and CDR2 (germline): MGHRA, YSYEKL. Trimming shortened V by 5 bases and J by 5 bases, and 9 bases separated the two germline ends. The CDR3 is CASSLGLTEAFF. Written as DNA, the CDR3 is TGCGCCAGCAGCTTGGGGTTGACTGAAGCTTTCTTT.